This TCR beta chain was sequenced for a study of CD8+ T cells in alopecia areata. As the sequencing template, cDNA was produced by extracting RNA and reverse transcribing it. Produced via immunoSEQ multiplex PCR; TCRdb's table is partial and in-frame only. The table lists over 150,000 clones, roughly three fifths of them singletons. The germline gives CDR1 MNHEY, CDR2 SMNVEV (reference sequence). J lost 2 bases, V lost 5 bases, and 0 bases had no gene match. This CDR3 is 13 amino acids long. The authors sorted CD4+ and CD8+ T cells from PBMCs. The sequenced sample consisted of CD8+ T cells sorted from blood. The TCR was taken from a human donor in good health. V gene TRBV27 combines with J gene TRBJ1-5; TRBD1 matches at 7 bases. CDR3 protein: CASSTGGNQPQHF. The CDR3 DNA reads TGTGCCAGCAGTACAGGGGGCAATCAGCCCCAGCATTTT.